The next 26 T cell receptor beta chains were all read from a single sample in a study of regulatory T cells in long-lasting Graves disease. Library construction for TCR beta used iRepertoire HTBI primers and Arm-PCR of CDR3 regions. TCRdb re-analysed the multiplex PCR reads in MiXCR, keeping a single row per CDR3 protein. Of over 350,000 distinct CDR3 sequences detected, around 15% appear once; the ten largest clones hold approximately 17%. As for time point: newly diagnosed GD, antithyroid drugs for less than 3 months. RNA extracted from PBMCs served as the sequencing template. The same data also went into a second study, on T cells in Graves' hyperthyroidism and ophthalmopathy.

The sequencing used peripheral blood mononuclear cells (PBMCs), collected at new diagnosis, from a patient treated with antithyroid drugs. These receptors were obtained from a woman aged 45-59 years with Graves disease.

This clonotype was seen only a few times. Here the CDR3 reads CAWSASGSTDTQYF. The DNA for the CDR3 is TGTGCCTGGAGTGCTAGCGGGAGCACAGATACGCAGTATTTT. This chain joins TRBV30 and TRBJ2-3, with 8 bases matching TRBD2. There are 14 residues in the CDR3. The germline V gene has CDR1 GTSNPN and CDR2 SVGIG (reference sequence). After removal of 1 base from V and 0 bases from J, the junction contained 0 bases not matched to a gene.

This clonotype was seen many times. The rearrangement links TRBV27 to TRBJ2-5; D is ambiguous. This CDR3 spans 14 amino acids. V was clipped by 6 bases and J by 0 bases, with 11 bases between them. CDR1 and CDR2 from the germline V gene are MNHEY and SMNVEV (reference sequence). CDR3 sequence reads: CASSRDSYQETQYF. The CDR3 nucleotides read TGTGCCAGCAGCCGCGACTCGTACCAAGAGACCCAGTACTTC.

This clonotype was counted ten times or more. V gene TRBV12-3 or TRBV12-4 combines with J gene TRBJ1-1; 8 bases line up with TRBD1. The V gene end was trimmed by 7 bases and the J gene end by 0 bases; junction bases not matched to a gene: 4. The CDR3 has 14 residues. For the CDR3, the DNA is TGTGCCAGCACCAGACAGGGGATGAACACTGAAGCTTTCTTT. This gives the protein CASTRQGMNTEAFF.

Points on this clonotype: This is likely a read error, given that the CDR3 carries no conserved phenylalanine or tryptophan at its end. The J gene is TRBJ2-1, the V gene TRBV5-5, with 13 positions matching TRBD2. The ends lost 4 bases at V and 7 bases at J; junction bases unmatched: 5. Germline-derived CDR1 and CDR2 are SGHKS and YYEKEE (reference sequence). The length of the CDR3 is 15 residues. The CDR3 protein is CASSRGLAGENEQFV. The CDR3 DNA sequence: TGTGCCAGCAGCCGAGGACTAGCGGGAGAAAATGAGCAGTTCGTC.

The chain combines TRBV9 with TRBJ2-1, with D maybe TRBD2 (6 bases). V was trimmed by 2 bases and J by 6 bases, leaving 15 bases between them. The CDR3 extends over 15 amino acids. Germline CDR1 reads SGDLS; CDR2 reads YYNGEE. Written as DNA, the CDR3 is TGTGCCAGCAGCGTTGGACTATTGCCGGGCAATGAGCAGTTCTTC. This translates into CASSVGLLPGNEQFF.

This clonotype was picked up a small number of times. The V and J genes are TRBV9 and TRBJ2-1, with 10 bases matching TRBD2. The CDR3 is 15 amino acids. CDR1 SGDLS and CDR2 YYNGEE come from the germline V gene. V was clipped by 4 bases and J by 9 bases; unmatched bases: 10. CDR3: CASSSEGLARGEQFF. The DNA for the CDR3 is TGTGCCAGCAGCTCGGAGGGACTAGCGAGGGGTGAGCAGTTCTTC.

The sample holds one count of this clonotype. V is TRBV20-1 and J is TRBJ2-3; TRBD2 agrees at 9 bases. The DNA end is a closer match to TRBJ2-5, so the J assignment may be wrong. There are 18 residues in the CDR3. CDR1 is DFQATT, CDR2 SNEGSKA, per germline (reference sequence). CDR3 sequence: CSARDIRGRAAVGETQYF. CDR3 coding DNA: TGCAGTGCTAGAGATATACGCGGGAGGGCCGCAGTGGGGGAGACCCAGTACTTC.

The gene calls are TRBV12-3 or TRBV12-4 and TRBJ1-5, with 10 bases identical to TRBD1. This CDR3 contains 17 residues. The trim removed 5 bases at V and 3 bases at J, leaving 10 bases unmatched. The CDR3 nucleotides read TGTGCCAGCAGTCACCGGGACAGGGGTCCCTCCAATCAGCCCCAGCATTTT. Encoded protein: CASSHRDRGPSNQPQHF.

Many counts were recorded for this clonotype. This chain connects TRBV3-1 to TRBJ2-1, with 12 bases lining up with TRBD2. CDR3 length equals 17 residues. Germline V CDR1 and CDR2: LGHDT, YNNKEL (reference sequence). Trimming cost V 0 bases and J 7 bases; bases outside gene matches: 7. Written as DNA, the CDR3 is TGTGCCAGCAGCCAAGATCAACTAGCGGGAGGTTGGAATGAGCAGTTCTTC. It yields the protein CASSQDQLAGGWNEQFF.

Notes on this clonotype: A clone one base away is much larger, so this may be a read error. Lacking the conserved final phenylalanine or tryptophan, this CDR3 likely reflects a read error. Written as DNA, the CDR3 is TGTGCCAGCACCCGAGGGGACAGGGGCTACAATGAGCAGTTCTCC. As protein: CASTRGDRGYNEQFS. The J gene is TRBJ2-1, the V gene TRBV3-1; 10 bases are a match to TRBD1. Trimming took 7 bases from V and 3 from J; bases not matched to a gene: 6. The CDR3 is 15 residues long. Germline V gene sequence: CDR1 LGHDT, CDR2 YNNKEL (reference sequence).

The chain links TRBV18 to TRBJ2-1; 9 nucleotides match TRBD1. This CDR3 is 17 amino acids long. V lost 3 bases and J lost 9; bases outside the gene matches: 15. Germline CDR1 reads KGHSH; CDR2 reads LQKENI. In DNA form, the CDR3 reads TGTGCCAGCTCACCGCGTGACCCTAGGGGACAGGGCAGTGAGCAGTTCTTC. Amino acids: CASSPRDPRGQGSEQFF.

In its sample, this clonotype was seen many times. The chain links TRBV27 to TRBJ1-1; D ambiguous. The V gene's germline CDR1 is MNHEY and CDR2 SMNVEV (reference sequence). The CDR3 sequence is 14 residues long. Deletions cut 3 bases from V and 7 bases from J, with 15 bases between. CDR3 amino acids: CASSFRGMTGEAFF. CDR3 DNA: TGTGCCAGCAGTTTTCGGGGTATGACGGGTGAAGCTTTCTTT.

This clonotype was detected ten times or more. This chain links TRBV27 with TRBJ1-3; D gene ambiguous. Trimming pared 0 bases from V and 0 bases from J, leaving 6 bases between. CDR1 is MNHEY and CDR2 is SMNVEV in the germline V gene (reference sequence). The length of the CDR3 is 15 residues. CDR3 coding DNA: TGTGCCAGCAGTTTATCTCCGAGCTCTGGAAACACCATATATTTT. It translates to CASSLSPSSGNTIYF.

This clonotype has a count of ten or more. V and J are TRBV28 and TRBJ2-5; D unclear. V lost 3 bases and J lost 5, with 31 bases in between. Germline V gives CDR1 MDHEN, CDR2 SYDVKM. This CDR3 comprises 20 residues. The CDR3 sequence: CASSFPHTPLGSSSLETQYF. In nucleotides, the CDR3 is TGTGCCAGCAGTTTCCCCCACACCCCATTGGGCAGCTCCTCATTGGAGACCCAGTACTTC.

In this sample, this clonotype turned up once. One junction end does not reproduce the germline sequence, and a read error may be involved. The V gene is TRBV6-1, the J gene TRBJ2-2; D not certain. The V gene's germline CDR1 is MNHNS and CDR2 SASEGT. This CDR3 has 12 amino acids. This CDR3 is CASRNWAGELFF. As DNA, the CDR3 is TGCGCCAGTAGAAACTGGGCCGGGGAGCTGTTTTTT.

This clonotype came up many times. CDR3 in amino acids: CASSPRDTYEQYF. The CDR3 DNA follows: TGTGCCAGCAGCCCTCGGGACACCTACGAGCAGTACTTC. V usage is TRBV7-9 and J usage is TRBJ2-7; D might be TRBD1 (6 bases). Trimming pared 5 bases from V and 2 bases from J, leaving 10 bases between. This CDR3 has 13 residues. The germline gives CDR1 SEHNR, CDR2 FQNEAQ (reference sequence).

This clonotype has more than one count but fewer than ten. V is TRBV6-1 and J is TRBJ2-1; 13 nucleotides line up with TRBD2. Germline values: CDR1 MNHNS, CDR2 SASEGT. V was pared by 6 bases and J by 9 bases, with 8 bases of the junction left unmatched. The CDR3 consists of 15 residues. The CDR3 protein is CASSVGTSGMGEQFF. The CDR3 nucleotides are TGTGCCAGCAGCGTCGGGACTAGCGGGATGGGTGAGCAGTTCTTC.

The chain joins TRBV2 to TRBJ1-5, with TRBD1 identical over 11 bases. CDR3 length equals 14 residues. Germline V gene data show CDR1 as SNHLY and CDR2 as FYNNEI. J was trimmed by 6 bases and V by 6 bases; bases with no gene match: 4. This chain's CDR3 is CASRSDRGLQPQHF. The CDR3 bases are TGTGCCAGCAGGTCGGACAGGGGGCTTCAGCCCCAGCATTTT. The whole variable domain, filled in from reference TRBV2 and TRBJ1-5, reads EPEVTQTPSHQVTQMGQEVILRCVPISNHLYFYWYRQILGQKVEFLVSFYNNEISEKSEIFDDQFSVERPDGSNFTLKIRSTKLEDSAMYFCASRSDRGLQPQHFGDGTRLSIL.

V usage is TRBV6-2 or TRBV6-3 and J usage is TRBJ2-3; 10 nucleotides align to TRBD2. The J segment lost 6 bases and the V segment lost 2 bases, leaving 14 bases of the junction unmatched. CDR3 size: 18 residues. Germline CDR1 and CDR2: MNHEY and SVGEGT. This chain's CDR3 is CASSYDPRTSGLRDTQYF. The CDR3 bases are TGTGCCAGCAGTTACGACCCCCGGACTAGCGGACTCCGGGATACGCAGTATTTT.

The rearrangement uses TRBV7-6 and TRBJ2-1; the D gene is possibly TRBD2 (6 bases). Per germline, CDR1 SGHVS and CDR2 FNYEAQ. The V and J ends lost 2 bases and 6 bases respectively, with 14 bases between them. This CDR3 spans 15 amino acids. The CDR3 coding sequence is TGTGCCAGCAGCTTATTGGAGCTAGCGAGCAATGAGCAGTTCTTC. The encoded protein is CASSLLELASNEQFF.

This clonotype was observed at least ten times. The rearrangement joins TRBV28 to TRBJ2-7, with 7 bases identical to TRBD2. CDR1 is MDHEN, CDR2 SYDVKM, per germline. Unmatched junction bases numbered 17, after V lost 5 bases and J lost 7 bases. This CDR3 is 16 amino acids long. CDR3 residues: CASSPRRGGLMWEQYF. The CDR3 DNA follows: TGTGCCAGCAGTCCCCGGCGGGGAGGGCTAATGTGGGAGCAGTACTTC.

The CDR3 sequence: CATAPWGRAVNEQFF. CDR3 nucleotide sequence: TGTGCCACCGCCCCTTGGGGCAGGGCAGTCAATGAGCAGTTCTTC. V usage is TRBV12-3 or TRBV12-4 and J usage is TRBJ2-1; TRBD1 might be the D (5 bases). V lost 10 bases, J lost 6 bases, and 22 bases lay in between. The CDR3 totals 15 residues.

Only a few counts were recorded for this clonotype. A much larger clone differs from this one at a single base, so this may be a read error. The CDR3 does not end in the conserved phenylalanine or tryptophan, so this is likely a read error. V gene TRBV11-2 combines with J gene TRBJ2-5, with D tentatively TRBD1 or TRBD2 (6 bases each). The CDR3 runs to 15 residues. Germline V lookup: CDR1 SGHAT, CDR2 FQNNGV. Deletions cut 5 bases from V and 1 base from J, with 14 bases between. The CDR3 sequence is CASSLRPGAQETQYL. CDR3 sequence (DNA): TGTGCCAGCAGCCTACGACCGGGGGCCCAAGAGACCCAGTACCTC.

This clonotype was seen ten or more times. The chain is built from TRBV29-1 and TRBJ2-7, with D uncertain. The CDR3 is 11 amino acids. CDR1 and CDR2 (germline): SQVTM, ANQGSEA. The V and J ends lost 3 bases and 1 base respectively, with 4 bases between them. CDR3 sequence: CSVEESYEQYF. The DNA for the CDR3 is TGCAGCGTTGAGGAATCCTACGAGCAGTACTTC.

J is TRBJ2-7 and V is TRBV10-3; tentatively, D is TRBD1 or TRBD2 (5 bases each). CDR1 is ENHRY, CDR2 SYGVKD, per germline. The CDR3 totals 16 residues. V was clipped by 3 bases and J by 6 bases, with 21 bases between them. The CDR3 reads CAISDHEGRAGAEQYF. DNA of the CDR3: TGTGCCATCAGTGACCATGAGGGCAGGGCGGGCGCCGAGCAGTACTTC.

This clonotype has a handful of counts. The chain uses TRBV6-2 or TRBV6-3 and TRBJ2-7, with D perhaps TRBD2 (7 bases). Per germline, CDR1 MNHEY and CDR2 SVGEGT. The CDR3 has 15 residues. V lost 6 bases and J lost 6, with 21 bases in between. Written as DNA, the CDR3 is TGTGCCAGCAGGGGGGGGGGGCAGCTTCCTCGCGAGCAGTACTTC. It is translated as CASRGGGQLPREQYF.